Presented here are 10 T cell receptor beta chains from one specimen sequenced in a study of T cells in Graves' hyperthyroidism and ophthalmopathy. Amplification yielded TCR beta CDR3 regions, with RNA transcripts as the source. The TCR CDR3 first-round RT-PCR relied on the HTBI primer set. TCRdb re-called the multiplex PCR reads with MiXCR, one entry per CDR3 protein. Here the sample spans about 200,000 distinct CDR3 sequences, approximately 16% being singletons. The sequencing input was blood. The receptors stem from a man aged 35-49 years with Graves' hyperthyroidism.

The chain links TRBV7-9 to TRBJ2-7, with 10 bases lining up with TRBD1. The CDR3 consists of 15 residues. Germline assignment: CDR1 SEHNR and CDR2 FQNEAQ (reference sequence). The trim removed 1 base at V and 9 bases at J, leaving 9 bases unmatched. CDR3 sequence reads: CASSLGTGGTLRQYF. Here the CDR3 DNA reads TGTGCCAGCAGCTTAGGGACAGGGGGTACGTTACGGCAGTACTTC.

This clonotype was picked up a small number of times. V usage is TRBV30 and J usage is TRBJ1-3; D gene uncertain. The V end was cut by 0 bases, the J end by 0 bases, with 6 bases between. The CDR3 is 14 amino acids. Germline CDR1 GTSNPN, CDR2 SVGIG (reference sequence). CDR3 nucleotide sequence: TGTGCCTGGAGTGTTTTGGGCTCTGGAAACACCATATATTTT. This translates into CAWSVLGSGNTIYF.

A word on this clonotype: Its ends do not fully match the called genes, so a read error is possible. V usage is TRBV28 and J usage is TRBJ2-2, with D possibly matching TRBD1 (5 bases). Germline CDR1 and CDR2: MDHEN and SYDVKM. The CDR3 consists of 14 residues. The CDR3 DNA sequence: TGTACCAGCAATAGTTTGGGGCGGACCGGGGAGCTGTTTTTT. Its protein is CTSNSLGRTGELFF.

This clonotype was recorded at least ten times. DNA of the CDR3: TGTGCCACCAGTGATTCCAGGAGTGGGAACACTGAAGCTTTCTTT. Translating gives CATSDSRSGNTEAFF. The V gene is TRBV24-1, the J gene TRBJ1-1; no definite D call. This CDR3 has 15 amino acids. Germline CDR1 reads KGHDR; CDR2 reads SFDVKD. The ends were cut back, 2 bases at V and 1 base at J, with 10 bases in the middle.

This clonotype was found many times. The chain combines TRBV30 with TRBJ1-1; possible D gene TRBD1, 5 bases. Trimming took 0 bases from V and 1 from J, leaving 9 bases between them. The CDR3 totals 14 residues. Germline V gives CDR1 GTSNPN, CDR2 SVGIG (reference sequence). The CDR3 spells CAWSVPGGNTEAFF. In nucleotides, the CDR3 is TGTGCCTGGAGTGTACCGGGGGGGAACACTGAAGCTTTCTTT.

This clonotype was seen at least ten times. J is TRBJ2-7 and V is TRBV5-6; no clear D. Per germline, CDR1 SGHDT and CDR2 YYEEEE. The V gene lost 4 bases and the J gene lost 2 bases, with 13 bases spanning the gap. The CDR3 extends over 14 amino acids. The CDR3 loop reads CASSLGNTAYEQYF. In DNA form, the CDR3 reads TGTGCCAGCAGCCTAGGGAACACGGCCTACGAGCAGTACTTC.

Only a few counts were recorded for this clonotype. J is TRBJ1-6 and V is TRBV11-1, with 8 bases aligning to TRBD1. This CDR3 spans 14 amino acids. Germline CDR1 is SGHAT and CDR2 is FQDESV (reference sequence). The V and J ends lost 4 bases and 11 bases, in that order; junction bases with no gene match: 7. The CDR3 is CASSSRQGRTPLHF. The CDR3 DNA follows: TGTGCCAGCAGCTCTAGACAGGGGAGGACACCCCTCCACTTT.

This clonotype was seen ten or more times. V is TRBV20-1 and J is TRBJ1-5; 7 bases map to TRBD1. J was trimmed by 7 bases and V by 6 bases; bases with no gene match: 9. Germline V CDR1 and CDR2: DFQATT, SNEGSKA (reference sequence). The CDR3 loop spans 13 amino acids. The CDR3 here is CSALEAGGQPQHF. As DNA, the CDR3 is TGCAGTGCCCTGGAGGCAGGGGGACAGCCCCAGCATTTT.

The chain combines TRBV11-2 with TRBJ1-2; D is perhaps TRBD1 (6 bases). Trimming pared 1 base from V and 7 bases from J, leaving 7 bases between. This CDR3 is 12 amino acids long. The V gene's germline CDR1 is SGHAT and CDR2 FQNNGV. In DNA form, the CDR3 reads TGTGCCAGCAGCTTAGCAGGGGTTGGCTACACCTTC. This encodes CASSLAGVGYTF.

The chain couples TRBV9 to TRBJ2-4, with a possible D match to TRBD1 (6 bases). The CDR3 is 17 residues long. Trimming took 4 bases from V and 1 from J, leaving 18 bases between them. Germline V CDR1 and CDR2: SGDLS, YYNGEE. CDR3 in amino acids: CASSPREGEWAKNIQYF. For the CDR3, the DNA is TGTGCCAGCAGCCCAAGAGAGGGGGAATGGGCCAAAAACATTCAGTACTTC.